This is a list of T cell receptor beta chains from one sample in a study of immune evolution from preneoplasia to lung adenocarcinoma. TCRdb's copy holds only in-frame clones and misses some; the assay was immunoSEQ multiplex PCR. Found here are 30,000 to 45,000 clones, roughly four fifths of them singletons; the top ten hold 5.5% to 7.5%. The sequencing sample was made of FFPE invasive lung adenocarcinoma tissue. The receptor source for this set is a person in their sixties with lung adenocarcinoma. The CDR3 runs from the conserved cysteine through the conserved F or W. A D gene is named only where the DNA matches it firmly. The size field is filled for only some rows; it gives once, few, many or a size class.

. | TRBJ2-1 | TRBD2 | TRBV19 | CASSSMEGSGSLGNEQFF | TGTGCCAGTAGTTCCATGGAGGGTAGCGGGAGTCTGGGCAATGAGCAGTTCTTC
. | TRBJ2-3 | TRBD2 | TRBV6-1 | CASSEASGKGVDTQYF | TGTGCCAGCAGTGAAGCTAGCGGGAAGGGGGTAGATACGCAGTATTTT
few | TRBJ2-3 | . | TRBV7-2 | CATSRYIDTQYF | TGTGCCACCAGTCGTTACATAGATACGCAGTATTTT
. | TRBJ2-1 | . | TRBV15 | CATSRERHGGGEQFF | TGTGCCACCAGCAGAGAACGTCACGGTGGGGGTGAGCAGTTCTTC
. | TRBJ2-3 | TRBD1 | TRBV11-2 | CASSLVGFGTGRTDTQYF | TGTGCCAGCAGCTTAGTGGGATTCGGGACAGGGCGGACAGATACGCAGTATTTT
. | TRBJ1-4 | . | TRBV4-2 | CASSKERLGEKLFF | TGTGCCAGCAGCAAGGAGCGGCTAGGTGAAAAACTGTTTTTT
many | TRBJ1-1 | . | TRBV27 | CASSLWGRSLDEAFF | TGTGCCAGCAGTTTATGGGGCAGATCCCTCGATGAAGCTTTCTTT
. | TRBJ2-3 | TRBD2 | TRBV5-6 | CASSLGTSGSTDTQYF | TGTGCCAGCAGCTTGGGGACTAGCGGAAGCACAGATACGCAGTATTTT
. | TRBJ2-3 | . | TRBV13 | CASSYTGVSTDTQYF | TGTGCCAGCAGCTACACGGGGGTTAGCACAGATACGCAGTATTTT
. | TRBJ1-1 | TRBD1 | TRBV27 | CASSLYRQGANTEAFF | TGTGCCAGCAGTTTATACCGACAGGGGGCGAACACTGAAGCTTTCTTT